This entry concerns a single T cell receptor (beta chain). The data derive from a study of blood T cell repertoires in COVID-19. Per the germline V gene, CDR1 is MNHEY and CDR2 is SVGAGI. The CDR3 sequence is 13 residues long. The V end lost 7 bases, the J end lost 4 bases, and 13 bases lay between the germline ends. Profiled with immunoSEQ multiplex PCR; TCRdb holds only in-frame clones, not every one. This sample has under 250,000 clones, with over 80% found just once. J is TRBJ1-1 and V is TRBV6-5; D is undetermined. The sequenced material came from PBMCs or T cells enriched from blood (not recorded which). The receptor was derived from a woman in her 30s who had been exposed to COVID-19. The CDR3 protein is CASKDGGSTEAFF. The CDR3 DNA follows: TGTGCCAGCAAGGATGGAGGGAGCACTGAAGCTTTCTTT.